There are many counts of the clone carrying this T cell receptor beta chain. The target antigen is unknown. TCRdb processed the reads anew with MiXCR; each CDR3 protein has one entry. This table holds hundreds of thousands of distinct CDR3 sequences, about a tenth found once. The CDR3 runs 13 residues. Trimming cost V 7 bases and J 4 bases, with 12 bases left between them. Per the germline V gene, CDR1 is KGHDR and CDR2 is SFDVKD. The sample belongs to a study of T cell repertoires in cytomegalovirus infection. The overall study: Based on public TCR beta signatures, there were indications of CMV infection and of a matching HLA type. Study outcomes and limitations: Predominance within the ex vivo response was attributable to HLA-C-restricted CMV-specific TCR beta clonotypes.

This TCR was sampled from a human donor in good health (CMV status not recorded). Some clones in this sample may be carry-over from other donors' samples. Sequenced input: PBMCs. J is TRBJ2-5 and V is TRBV24-1, with D perhaps given as TRBD1 or TRBD2 (5 bases each). In DNA form, the CDR3 reads TGTGCCACCAGCAGTGGGGGAGCAGAGACCCAGTACTTC. Amino acids: CATSSGGAETQYF.